This TCR beta chain is drawn from a study of blood T cell repertoires in COVID-19. Study context: Collection of acute and convalescent COVID-19 samples took place in the United States, Italy and Spain. In each case, the material was cDNA or gDNA derived from T cells, B-cell-depleted T cells, or PBMCs.

The authors' processing: Amplifying reference gene primers gave estimates of nucleated cell counts. TCRdb's copy holds only in-frame clones and misses some; the assay was immunoSEQ multiplex PCR. V and J calls and clone size are as listed in that table; D and trimming were resolved from the DNA. The sample consists of 150,000 to 200,000 clones, more than 70% of them appearing once. After removal of 4 bases from V and 8 bases from J, the junction contained 9 bases not matched to a gene. The CDR3 covers 15 residues. CDR1 ENHRY and CDR2 SYGVKD come from the germline V gene. The specimen sequenced was peripheral blood. The chain uses TRBV10-3 and TRBJ2-1; 9 positions agree with TRBD1. The receptor was isolated from a woman in her sixties or seventies who had recovered from COVID-19. CDR3 DNA: TGTGCCATCAGTGGGCCCGACAGGGGGGTCGATGAGCAGTTCTTC. Its translation: CAISGPDRGVDEQFF.